Many counts were recorded for the clone carrying this T cell receptor (beta chain). Its antigen remains unknown. This sample was included in a study of T cell repertoires in cytomegalovirus infection. About the research overall: Public TCR beta signatures indicated both CMV infection and matching HLA type.

TCRdb reprocessed the reads via MiXCR and lists one record per CDR3 protein. The sample holds approximately 220,000 distinct CDR3 sequences, around two fifths seen once. Deletions cut 5 bases from V and 4 bases from J, with 20 bases between. The CDR3 spans 17 residues. CDR1 is SGHVS, CDR2 FNYEAQ, per germline. The TCR comes from a human donor in good health (CMV status not recorded). Some clones in this sample may be carry-over from other donors' samples. The rearrangement joins TRBV7-6 to TRBJ2-2, with D possibly matching TRBD2 (5 bases). Here the sequenced sample was CD8+ T cells from cultured PBMCs, taken from culture after CMV antigen stimulation. The DNA of the CDR3 is TGTGCCAGCAGCCCCGGGATCGGGCCCGCGGGCACCGGGGAGCTGTTTTTT. This translates into CASSPGIGPAGTGELFF.